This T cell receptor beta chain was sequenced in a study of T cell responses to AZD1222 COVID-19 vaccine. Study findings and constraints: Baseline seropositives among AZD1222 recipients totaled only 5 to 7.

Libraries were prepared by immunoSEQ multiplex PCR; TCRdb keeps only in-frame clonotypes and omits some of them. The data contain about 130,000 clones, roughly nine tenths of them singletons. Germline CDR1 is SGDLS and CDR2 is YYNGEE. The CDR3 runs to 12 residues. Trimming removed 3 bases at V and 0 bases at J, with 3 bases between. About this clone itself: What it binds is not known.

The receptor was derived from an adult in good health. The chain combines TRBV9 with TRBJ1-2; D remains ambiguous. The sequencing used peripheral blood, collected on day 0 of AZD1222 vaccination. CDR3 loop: CASSAANYGYTF. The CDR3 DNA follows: TGTGCCAGCAGCGCAGCTAACTATGGCTACACCTTC.